A selection of T cell receptor beta chains follows, all from one sample in a study of cytomegalovirus exposure and HLA in healthy donors. Produced via immunoSEQ multiplex PCR; TCRdb's table is partial and in-frame only. The data contain 120,000 to 150,000 clones, approximately 80% of them singletons. The sequenced material came from PBMCs. All receptors come from a male donor in good health and CMV-seronegative. Each CDR3 is given with its conserved first and last residue. The D gene is left open where the match is weak. Not every row has a clone size; where given, it reads once, few, many or a size class.

d_gene: TRBD2; abundance: -; j_gene: TRBJ2-5; v_gene: TRBV2; CDR3nt: TGTGCCAGCCACCGAGGAGCGGGGTTGGGAGAGACCCAGTACTTC; CDR3aa: CASHRGAGLGETQYF
d_gene: TRBD1; abundance: -; j_gene: TRBJ2-7; v_gene: TRBV30; CDR3nt: TGTGCCTGGAGGCGACAGGGGGGCTACGAGCAGTACTTC; CDR3aa: CAWRRQGGYEQYF
d_gene: -; abundance: -; j_gene: TRBJ1-5; v_gene: TRBV7-2; CDR3nt: TGTGCCAGCAGCTTATTCACAGGGAGCAATCAGCCCCAGCATTTT; CDR3aa: CASSLFTGSNQPQHF
d_gene: -; abundance: once; j_gene: TRBJ1-1; v_gene: TRBV18; CDR3nt: TGTGCCAGCTCCCCGGGGGGGCAGGACACTGAAGCTTTCTTT; CDR3aa: CASSPGGQDTEAFF
d_gene: -; abundance: -; j_gene: TRBJ1-6; v_gene: TRBV6-4; CDR3nt: TGTGCCAGCAGAAGGGACACAAATAATTCACCCCTCCACTTT; CDR3aa: CASRRDTNNSPLHF
d_gene: TRBD1; abundance: once; j_gene: TRBJ1-5; v_gene: TRBV28; CDR3nt: TGTGCCAGCAGGGGACAGCCCATCGAGCCCCAGCATTTT; CDR3aa: CASRGQPIEPQHF
d_gene: TRBD2; abundance: few; j_gene: TRBJ2-7; v_gene: TRBV10-3; CDR3nt: TGTGCCATCAGTGAGCCGTCGAACCCTACTAGCGGGGTCGTCTACGAGCAGTACTTC; CDR3aa: CAISEPSNPTSGVVYEQYF
d_gene: TRBD2; abundance: -; j_gene: TRBJ2-1; v_gene: TRBV5-4; CDR3nt: TGTGCCAGCAGCCGTGACTCCGGGGGGAGCTACAATGAGCAGTTCTTC; CDR3aa: CASSRDSGGSYNEQFF
d_gene: TRBD2; abundance: -; j_gene: TRBJ2-7; v_gene: TRBV18; CDR3nt: TGTGCCAGCTCACCACGACTAGCGGAGACCTACGAGCAGTACTTC; CDR3aa: CASSPRLAETYEQYF
d_gene: TRBD2; abundance: -; j_gene: TRBJ2-3; v_gene: TRBV5-4; CDR3nt: TGTGCCAGCAGCCCCGCACTAGCGGGGTTTTCAGATACGCAGTATTTT; CDR3aa: CASSPALAGFSDTQYF
d_gene: TRBD1; abundance: once; j_gene: TRBJ1-2; v_gene: TRBV5-6; CDR3nt: TGTGCCAGCAGCGAGGACGCAGGGGGCCTGGGCGGCTACACCTTC; CDR3aa: CASSEDAGGLGGYTF
d_gene: TRBD1; abundance: -; j_gene: TRBJ1-2; v_gene: TRBV7-2; CDR3nt: TGTGCCAGCAGCCTCGACAGGGTTGGAGGCTACACCTTC; CDR3aa: CASSLDRVGGYTF
d_gene: -; abundance: once; j_gene: TRBJ1-3; v_gene: TRBV15; CDR3nt: TGTGCCACCAGCGATCGAACTCAGGGGGGAAACACCATATATTTT; CDR3aa: CATSDRTQGGNTIYF
d_gene: -; abundance: -; j_gene: TRBJ1-2; v_gene: TRBV7-2; CDR3nt: TGTGCCAGCAGCCCCGTATCGGACTATGGCTACACCTTC; CDR3aa: CASSPVSDYGYTF
d_gene: TRBD2; abundance: -; j_gene: TRBJ2-3; v_gene: TRBV5-6; CDR3nt: TGTGCCAGCAGCTTATCAGCGGGGCGGGGAGATACGCAGTATTTT; CDR3aa: CASSLSAGRGDTQYF
d_gene: -; abundance: -; j_gene: TRBJ1-5; v_gene: TRBV7-2; CDR3nt: TGTGCCAGCAGCGGCCCCAATCAGCCCCAGCATTTT; CDR3aa: CASSGPNQPQHF
d_gene: -; abundance: -; j_gene: TRBJ1-5; v_gene: TRBV28; CDR3nt: TGTGCCAGTACGACAGATTATCAGCCCCAGCATTTT; CDR3aa: CASTTDYQPQHF
d_gene: -; abundance: -; j_gene: TRBJ2-7; v_gene: TRBV4-1; CDR3nt: TGCGCCAGCAGCCAAGCTCACAGCCTAATGGAAGAGCAGTACTTC; CDR3aa: CASSQAHSLMEEQYF
d_gene: TRBD1; abundance: -; j_gene: TRBJ1-2; v_gene: TRBV28; CDR3nt: TGTGCCAGCAGCGTTGGGACAGGCCGTGGCTACACCTTC; CDR3aa: CASSVGTGRGYTF
d_gene: -; abundance: few; j_gene: TRBJ1-2; v_gene: TRBV5-1; CDR3nt: TGCGCCAGCAGCTTGGCCGAGGACTATGGCTACACCTTC; CDR3aa: CASSLAEDYGYTF
d_gene: TRBD1; abundance: few; j_gene: TRBJ1-1; v_gene: TRBV6-6; CDR3nt: TGTGCCGTCTCACAGGGGGAAAACACTGAAGCTTTCTTT; CDR3aa: CAVSQGENTEAFF
d_gene: -; abundance: -; j_gene: TRBJ2-6; v_gene: TRBV5-1; CDR3nt: TGCGCCAGCAGCTTCTGGGCCTCCGGGGCCAACGTCCTGACTTTC; CDR3aa: CASSFWASGANVLTF
d_gene: -; abundance: -; j_gene: TRBJ2-2; v_gene: TRBV6-5; CDR3nt: TGTGCCAGCAGATCGGACACGAACACCGGGGAGCTGTTTTTT; CDR3aa: CASRSDTNTGELFF
d_gene: -; abundance: -; j_gene: TRBJ2-1; v_gene: TRBV6-6; CDR3nt: TGTGCCAGCAGTCAGATGCTCGGGGATGAGCAGTTCTTC; CDR3aa: CASSQMLGDEQFF
d_gene: TRBD1; abundance: -; j_gene: TRBJ2-7; v_gene: TRBV7-9; CDR3nt: TGTGCCAGCAGCTTTGGGACAGGGGACGAGCAGTACTTC; CDR3aa: CASSFGTGDEQYF
d_gene: TRBD1; abundance: -; j_gene: TRBJ1-1; v_gene: TRBV29-1; CDR3nt: TGCAGCGTTAACAGGGGCATGAACACTGAAGCTTTCTTT; CDR3aa: CSVNRGMNTEAFF
d_gene: TRBD2; abundance: -; j_gene: TRBJ2-1; v_gene: TRBV15; CDR3nt: TGTGCCACCAGCAGAGATTTGGCGGGGGGCCCCACTGAGCAGTTCTTC; CDR3aa: CATSRDLAGGPTEQFF
d_gene: TRBD1; abundance: -; j_gene: TRBJ2-2; v_gene: TRBV6-6; CDR3nt: TGTGCCAGCAGTTCGGACAGGCTTAGGTCCGGGGAGCTGTTTTTT; CDR3aa: CASSSDRLRSGELFF
d_gene: -; abundance: -; j_gene: TRBJ1-5; v_gene: TRBV6-6; CDR3nt: TGTGCCAGCAGTTACGGGGGCAGGGGGCCCCAGCATTTT; CDR3aa: CASSYGGRGPQHF
d_gene: TRBD1; abundance: -; j_gene: TRBJ1-1; v_gene: TRBV28; CDR3nt: TGTGCCGTGGAGGGACAGCCCTTTATGAACACTGAAGCTTTCTTT; CDR3aa: CAVEGQPFMNTEAFF
d_gene: -; abundance: -; j_gene: TRBJ1-1; v_gene: TRBV5-1; CDR3nt: TGCGCCAGCAGCTTCCTACAGGGCGTCAAGACTGAAGCTTTCTTT; CDR3aa: CASSFLQGVKTEAFF
d_gene: TRBD2; abundance: -; j_gene: TRBJ2-1; v_gene: TRBV5-4; CDR3nt: TGTGCCAGCAGCCTTGAAGGCACTAGCGGGGGGCCTGAGCAGTTCTTC; CDR3aa: CASSLEGTSGGPEQFF
d_gene: TRBD2; abundance: -; j_gene: TRBJ2-1; v_gene: TRBV6-1; CDR3nt: TGTGCCAGCAGTAGCGGGGGCTTACCCTACAATGAGCAGTTCTTC; CDR3aa: CASSSGGLPYNEQFF
d_gene: -; abundance: -; j_gene: TRBJ1-3; v_gene: TRBV28; CDR3nt: TGTGCCAGCAAAGCAGGCTCTGGAAACACCATATATTTT; CDR3aa: CASKAGSGNTIYF
d_gene: -; abundance: few; j_gene: TRBJ2-1; v_gene: TRBV25-1; CDR3nt: TGTGCCACCGACAGGAACAATGAGCAGTTCTTC; CDR3aa: CATDRNNEQFF
d_gene: TRBD1; abundance: -; j_gene: TRBJ1-2; v_gene: TRBV28; CDR3nt: TGTGCCAGCAGTTTGGACAGGGAGAGGAGTGGCTACACCTTC; CDR3aa: CASSLDRERSGYTF
d_gene: -; abundance: -; j_gene: TRBJ1-6; v_gene: TRBV28; CDR3nt: TGTGCCAGCAGTTTATCATGGGGGGGTTCACCCCTCCACTTT; CDR3aa: CASSLSWGGSPLHF
d_gene: TRBD1; abundance: few; j_gene: TRBJ2-7; v_gene: TRBV6-1; CDR3nt: TGTGCCAGCAGTGAAGGCCCTAGGACAGGCTACGAGCAGTACTTC; CDR3aa: CASSEGPRTGYEQYF
d_gene: -; abundance: -; j_gene: TRBJ2-6; v_gene: TRBV27; CDR3nt: TGTGCCAGCAGTTCACGGTCTGCTGGGGCCAACGTCCTGACTTTC; CDR3aa: CASSSRSAGANVLTF
d_gene: -; abundance: -; j_gene: TRBJ1-5; v_gene: TRBV7-8; CDR3nt: TGTGCCAGCAGCACTCGGGGGGGTGGCAATCAGCCCCAGCATTTT; CDR3aa: CASSTRGGGNQPQHF